This entry features one T cell receptor beta chain sequence. Its antigen is as yet unknown. This record comes from a study of shared clonotypes between healthy human individuals. Across the study: Donor ages ranged 18 to 49 years: a couple of women, a few men. CD4 naive and memory got three plates each, CD8 naive two, CD8 memory one.

Study observations and caveats: Limited genetic and exposure-history diversity came from having few donors. The generation probabilities recorded for non-shared clonotypes fell below those of clonotypes shared by all four donors.

V was pared by 9 bases and J by 2 bases, with 19 bases between. The CDR3 loop spans 15 amino acids. Looked up from germline, CDR1 is MNHNY and CDR2 is SVGAGI (reference sequence). The protocol was immunoSEQ multiplex PCR, while the TCRdb copy is restricted to in-frame clones and leaves out a portion. This table holds 2,100,000 or so clones, approximately 95% found once. The chain carries TRBV6-6 and TRBJ1-2, with D possibly TRBD1 on 6 matching bases. Material for sequencing was naive CD4+ T cells sorted from blood. Regarding subset: CD45RA+ positively selected. The clonotype originates from a man younger than 35 in good health. The CDR3 sequence is CASLGGGPRNYGYTF. The CDR3 DNA reads TGTGCCAGTCTCGGAGGGGGGCCAAGAAACTATGGCTACACCTTC.